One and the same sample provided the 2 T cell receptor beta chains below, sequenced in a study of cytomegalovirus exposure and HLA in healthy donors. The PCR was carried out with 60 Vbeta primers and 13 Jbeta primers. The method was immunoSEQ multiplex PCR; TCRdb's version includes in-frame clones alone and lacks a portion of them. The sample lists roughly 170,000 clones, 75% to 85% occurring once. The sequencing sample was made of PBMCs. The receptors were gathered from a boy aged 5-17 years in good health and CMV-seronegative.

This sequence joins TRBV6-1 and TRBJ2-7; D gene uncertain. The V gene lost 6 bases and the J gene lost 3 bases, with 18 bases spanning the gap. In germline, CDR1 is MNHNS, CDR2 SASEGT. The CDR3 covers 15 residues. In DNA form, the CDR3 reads TGTGCCAGCAGCGAGCAGGAAACCCTTAACTACGAGCAGTACTTC. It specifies CASSEQETLNYEQYF.

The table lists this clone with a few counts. CDR3 sequence reads: CASSQPGTMKTGELFF. CDR3 coding DNA: TGTGCCAGCAGCCAGCCCGGGACAATGAAAACCGGGGAGCTGTTTTTT. The chain has TRBV7-8 and TRBJ2-2; perhaps TRBD1 as D (6 bases). V was trimmed by 5 bases and J by 5 bases, leaving 18 bases between them. Germline CDR1 and CDR2: SGHVS and FQNEAQ. This CDR3 region has 16 residues.